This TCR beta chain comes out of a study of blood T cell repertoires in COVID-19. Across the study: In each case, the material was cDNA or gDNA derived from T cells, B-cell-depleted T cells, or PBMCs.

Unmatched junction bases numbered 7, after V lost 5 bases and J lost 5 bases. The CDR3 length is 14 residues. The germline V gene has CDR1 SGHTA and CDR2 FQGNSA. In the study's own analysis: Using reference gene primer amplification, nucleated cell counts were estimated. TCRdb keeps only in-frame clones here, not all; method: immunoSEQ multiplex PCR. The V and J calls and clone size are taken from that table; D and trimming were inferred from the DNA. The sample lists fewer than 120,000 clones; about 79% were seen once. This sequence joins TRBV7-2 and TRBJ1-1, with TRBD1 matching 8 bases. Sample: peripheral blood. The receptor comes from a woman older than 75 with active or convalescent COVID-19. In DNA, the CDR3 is TGTGCCAGCAGCGGCCGACAGGGGCGGACTGAAGCTTTCTTT. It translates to CASSGRQGRTEAFF.